The clone carrying this T cell receptor beta chain was detected only a few times. Its antigen is unknown. This sample was taken from a study of vaccination effects on CD4 cells after COVID-19. Study-level results: Cross-reactivity toward common cold coronaviruses was confined to only 1 of 255 vaccine-induced clones in healthy vaccinees.

TCRdb's copy holds only in-frame clones and misses some; the assay was immunoSEQ multiplex PCR. The data contain around 63,000 clones, around 75% of them singletons. Pools of viral peptides were used by the ViraFEST assay to expand antigen-specific CD4+ T cells ahead of sequencing. Culture proceeded for approximately 10 days, and CD4+ T cells were then isolated. Nucleocapsid antibody tests were negative, and the vaccine recipients had no prior SARS-CoV-2 infection. At days 3 and 7, half of the medium was exchanged for IL-2 medium. The CDR3 has 14 residues. J lost 1 base, V lost 6 bases, and 0 bases had no gene match. The germline CDR1 and CDR2 sequences are SNHLY and FYNNEI.

The V gene is TRBV2, the J gene TRBJ1-5, with 10 nucleotides matching TRBD1. Here the sequenced sample was CD4+ T cells from PBMCs cultured with HCoV-OC43 spike peptides, taken before COVID-19 vaccination. Subset of the sample: HCoV-OC43 spike overlapping peptide pool stimulation. The origin of this receptor is a human donor who received a COVID-19 vaccine. The CDR3 region is CASRDRGSNQPQHF. The CDR3 DNA reads as TGTGCCAGCAGGGACAGGGGGAGCAATCAGCCCCAGCATTTT.